The rows below give T cell receptor beta chains drawn from one sample of a study of blood T cell repertoires in COVID-19. Produced via immunoSEQ multiplex PCR; TCRdb's table is partial and in-frame only. This table holds fewer than 250,000 clones, around four fifths found once. The sequenced sample consisted of peripheral blood. The receptors were sampled from a woman aged 70-85 years with active or convalescent COVID-19. Each CDR3 is given with its conserved first and last residue. D genes are given only for firm matches. Clone size appears in some rows only: once, few, many, or a class for an expanded clone.

J,V,D,length,size,CDR3,DNA
TRBJ2-1,TRBV3-1/TRBV3-2,TRBD2,17,NA,CASSPGPLAGGENEQFF,TGTGCCAGCAGCCCAGGCCCCCTAGCGGGGGGGGAGAATGAGCAGTTCTTC
TRBJ1-3,TRBV29-1,NA,11,NA,CSVDRGNTIYF,TGCAGCGTTGACAGGGGAAACACCATATATTTT
TRBJ1-1,TRBV28,TRBD1,14,NA,CASSSLGQETEAFF,TGTGCCAGCAGTTCCCTGGGACAGGAGACTGAAGCTTTCTTT
TRBJ1-1,TRBV9,TRBD1,17,NA,CASSVEGTGRMNTEAFF,TGTGCCAGCAGCGTAGAAGGGACAGGGAGAATGAACACTGAAGCTTTCTTT
TRBJ2-1,TRBV7-9,NA,12,NA,CASSLGAAEQFF,TGTGCCAGCAGCTTAGGCGCGGCTGAGCAGTTCTTC
TRBJ2-2,TRBV11-2,TRBD1,16,NA,CASSKGQSTNTGELFF,TGTGCCAGCAGCAAGGGACAGAGTACGAACACCGGGGAGCTGTTTTTT
TRBJ2-2,TRBV7-6,TRBD1,15,NA,CASSSSTGGTGELFF,TGTGCCAGCAGCTCATCGACAGGGGGCACCGGGGAGCTGTTTTTT
TRBJ1-2,TRBV12-3/TRBV12-4,NA,13,NA,CASSFVLNYGYTF,TGTGCCAGCAGTTTCGTGTTGAACTATGGCTACACCTTC
TRBJ2-7,TRBV6-5,NA,16,few,CASSFRGPVGGYEQYF,TGTGCCAGCAGTTTCCGGGGCCCCGTAGGGGGATACGAGCAGTACTTC
TRBJ2-1,TRBV27,NA,14,NA,CASSFNRDHNEQFF,TGTGCCAGCAGTTTTAACAGGGACCACAATGAGCAGTTCTTC
TRBJ2-5,TRBV2,NA,13,few,CASSGRALETQYF,TGTGCCAGCAGTGGGAGGGCCCTGGAGACCCAGTACTTC
TRBJ2-5,TRBV7-3,NA,16,NA,CASSPRQGGGQETQYF,TGTGCCAGCAGCCCACGACAGGGCGGGGGGCAAGAGACCCAGTACTTC
TRBJ2-5,TRBV28,TRBD2,16,NA,CASSSAYAGGAWSQYF,TGTGCCAGCAGCTCGGCCTATGCGGGAGGGGCTTGGTCCCAGTACTTC
TRBJ2-2,TRBV19,TRBD2,16,NA,CASSMFSGGNTGELFF,TGTGCCAGTAGTATGTTTAGCGGGGGGAACACCGGGGAGCTGTTTTTT
TRBJ2-5,TRBV4-1,TRBD2,19,once,CASSQDWGTSGGYQETQYF,TGCGCCAGCAGCCAAGATTGGGGGACTAGCGGGGGGTACCAAGAGACCCAGTACTTC
TRBJ1-4,TRBV10-3,NA,13,NA,CATRGARGEKLFF,TGTGCCACCAGGGGAGCCAGGGGTGAAAAACTGTTTTTT
TRBJ2-3,TRBV4-1,NA,15,NA,CASSQDAGSADTQYF,TGCGCCAGCAGCCAAGATGCAGGGTCCGCAGATACGCAGTATTTT
TRBJ1-1,TRBV6-5,NA,14,NA,CASSYGDKNTEAFF,TGTGCCAGCAGTTACGGGGACAAGAACACTGAAGCTTTCTTT
TRBJ2-2,TRBV9,TRBD1,16,NA,CASSPRTGDFTGELFF,TGTGCCAGCAGCCCCCGGACAGGGGACTTCACCGGGGAGCTGTTTTTT
TRBJ1-3,TRBV10-3,NA,15,NA,CAINGPGNFENTIYF,TGTGCCATCAACGGTCCAGGGAACTTCGAAAACACCATATATTTT
TRBJ2-3,TRBV5-6,TRBD1,16,once,CASSLPGTGSTDTQYF,TGTGCCAGCAGCTTGCCAGGGACAGGGTCCACAGATACGCAGTATTTT
TRBJ1-5,TRBV6-5,NA,14,NA,CASSLGGTAGPQHF,TGTGCCAGCAGCCTCGGGGGGACGGCCGGGCCCCAGCATTTT
TRBJ2-3,TRBV20-1,TRBD2,15,NA,CSASPPAGGLDTQYF,TGCAGTGCTAGTCCCCCGGCGGGAGGACTAGATACGCAGTATTTT
TRBJ2-7,TRBV2,TRBD1,14,NA,CASSNRDSSYEQYF,TGTGCCAGCAGTAACCGGGACAGTTCCTACGAGCAGTACTTC
TRBJ2-6,TRBV18,NA,14,few,CASSPEAGANVLTF,TGTGCCAGCTCACCTGAGGCCGGGGCCAACGTCCTGACTTTC
TRBJ2-7,TRBV2,NA,14,NA,CASEVGSFTYEQYF,TGTGCCAGCGAGGTCGGAAGCTTTACCTACGAGCAGTACTTC
TRBJ1-4,TRBV7-8,TRBD1,17,once,CASSLGSPGQGSEKLFF,TGTGCCAGCAGCTTAGGATCTCCGGGACAGGGAAGCGAAAAACTGTTTTTT
TRBJ1-2,TRBV18,TRBD1,16,NA,CASSPGTGAVGLSYTF,TGTGCCAGCTCACCCGGGACAGGGGCTGTAGGTTTAAGCTACACCTTC
TRBJ2-3,TRBV9,NA,13,NA,CASSVARGDTQYF,TGTGCCAGCAGCGTAGCGCGAGGGGATACGCAGTATTTT
TRBJ2-1,TRBV5-4,TRBD2,15,NA,CASSLGTSAYNEQFF,TGTGCCAGCAGCCTAGGGACTAGCGCTTACAATGAGCAGTTCTTC
TRBJ1-6,TRBV7-8,NA,14,NA,CASSTDREGSPLHF,TGTGCCAGCAGCACGGACCGGGAGGGTTCACCCCTCCACTTT
TRBJ2-7,TRBV6-5,TRBD1,14,NA,CASSPGQGRYEQYF,TGTGCCAGCAGCCCGGGACAGGGAAGGTACGAGCAGTACTTC
TRBJ1-2,TRBV13,NA,11,few,CASSFPSGYTF,TGTGCCAGCAGCTTCCCTTCTGGCTACACCTTC
TRBJ1-5,TRBV28,TRBD1,16,NA,CASSLSTGGENQPQHF,TGTGCCAGCAGTTTATCGACAGGGGGCGAAAATCAGCCCCAGCATTTT
TRBJ1-4,TRBV5-1,NA,14,NA,CASKGSGTREKLFF,TGCGCCAGTAAGGGGAGCGGGACCCGGGAAAAACTGTTTTTT
TRBJ1-4,TRBV30,NA,12,NA,CAWSVLREKLFF,TGTGCCTGGAGTGTTCTGAGGGAAAAACTGTTTTTT
TRBJ1-2,TRBV28,NA,16,once,CASVRGGGQGNYGYTF,TGTGCCAGCGTTCGGGGAGGGGGTCAGGGGAACTATGGCTACACCTTC
TRBJ1-2,TRBV7-9,NA,14,NA,CASSLERAVYGYTF,TGTGCCAGCAGCTTAGAGAGAGCCGTTTATGGCTACACCTTC
TRBJ2-7,TRBV9,TRBD2,16,NA,CASSVGAGVLEDEQYF,TGTGCCAGCAGCGTAGGAGCGGGGGTGCTAGAGGACGAGCAGTACTTC
TRBJ2-5,TRBV19,TRBD2,15,NA,CASSIGLATPETQYF,TGTGCCAGTAGTATAGGACTAGCGACCCCAGAGACCCAGTACTTC
TRBJ2-3,TRBV7-2,NA,16,NA,CASSVTGVSFTDTQYF,TGTGCCAGCAGCGTCACCGGGGTTAGCTTCACAGATACGCAGTATTTT
TRBJ1-1,TRBV5-4,NA,12,NA,CASSMGGAEAFF,TGTGCCAGCAGCATGGGGGGGGCTGAAGCTTTCTTT
TRBJ1-1,TRBV30,NA,15,NA,CAWSPLGRANTEAFF,TGTGCCTGGAGTCCCCTGGGCAGGGCGAACACTGAAGCTTTCTTT
TRBJ1-2,TRBV2,TRBD1,17,NA,CASSETHGTGFNYGYTF,TGTGCCAGCAGTGAAACGCATGGGACAGGATTTAACTATGGCTACACCTTC
TRBJ2-3,TRBV24-1,NA,13,NA,CATTRGGADTQYF,TGTGCCACCACCAGAGGGGGGGCAGATACGCAGTATTTT
TRBJ1-3,TRBV18,TRBD1,15,NA,CASSPGTGSGNTIYF,TGTGCCAGCTCACCCGGGACAGGGTCTGGAAACACCATATATTTT
TRBJ1-2,TRBV6-5,NA,14,once,CASSYSGFSGGYTF,TGTGCCAGCAGTTACTCCGGATTTTCGGGTGGCTACACCTTC
TRBJ1-4,TRBV5-1,NA,13,NA,CASSLSNNEKLFF,TGCGCCAGCAGCTTGAGCAATAATGAAAAACTGTTTTTT
TRBJ2-2,TRBV4-2,NA,14,once,CASSPLQGTGELFF,TGTGCCAGCAGCCCGTTACAGGGTACCGGGGAGCTGTTTTTT
TRBJ2-2,TRBV10-3,TRBD1,15,NA,CAISTGGTLTGELFF,TGTGCCATCTCGACAGGGGGGACCCTCACCGGGGAGCTGTTTTTT
TRBJ1-2,TRBV30,NA,13,NA,CAWSMGRRYGYTF,TGTGCCTGGAGTATGGGCAGGAGGTATGGCTACACCTTC
TRBJ2-2,TRBV5-5,NA,19,NA,CASSLWVVVRGSNTGELFF,TGTGCCAGCAGCTTGTGGGTGGTTGTCCGGGGATCGAACACCGGGGAGCTGTTTTTT
TRBJ2-7,TRBV5-6,TRBD1,14,NA,CASSPWDRVYEQYF,TGTGCCAGCAGCCCCTGGGACAGAGTCTACGAGCAGTACTTC
TRBJ1-1,TRBV7-2,NA,14,NA,CASSPSRGNTEAFF,TGTGCCAGCAGCCCGTCCAGGGGGAACACTGAAGCTTTCTTT
TRBJ2-7,TRBV5-1,NA,15,NA,CASSLEAGADYEQYF,TGCGCCAGCAGCTTGGAAGCAGGGGCGGACTACGAGCAGTACTTC